The 21 T cell receptor beta chains reported below all come from one sample, sequenced in a study of T-cell reconstitution after alpha-beta-depleted transplantation in children. Using unique molecular identifiers, the investigators prepared the TCRbeta library. TCRdb reprocessed the PCR reads via MiXCR and lists one record per CDR3 protein. The table lists approximately 270,000 distinct CDR3 sequences, 9.5% to 10% of them singletons. The sequencing here drew on PBMCs from the stem cell graft donor, taken from the stem cell graft. These TCRs come from a human donor who donated a stem cell graft to a child with SCID.

The V gene is TRBV21-1, the J gene TRBJ2-4; the DNA was not compared with TRBD1, the D call given in the table. TRBV21-1 is noted as a pseudogene. The CDR3 totals 15 residues. CDR3 region: CASPRQGEAKNIQYF. In nucleotides, the CDR3 is TGTGCCAGCCCCAGACAGGGGGAGGCCAAAAACATTCAGTACTTC.

DNA for the CDR3: TGTGCCAGCAGGGAGACCGCTGGGGGGGCCGGACGAGATACGCAGTATTTT. Protein product: CASRETAGGAGRDTQYF. This chain joins TRBV7-9 and TRBJ2-3, with D perhaps matching TRBD2 (7 bases). Trimming took 6 bases from V and 5 from J, leaving 24 bases between them. CDR1 SEHNR and CDR2 FQNEAQ come from the germline V gene (reference sequence). This CDR3 has 17 residues.

The chain is built from TRBV10-3 and TRBJ1-5, with 7 bases matching TRBD1. Germline V CDR1 and CDR2: ENHRY, SYGVKD. CDR3 length: 15 residues. Germline trimming cut 4 bases from V and 7 bases from J; bases unmatched to any gene: 10. The CDR3 region is CAISGDSGPGQPQHF. The CDR3 coding sequence is TGTGCCATCAGTGGGGACAGTGGGCCGGGGCAGCCCCAGCATTTT.

This clonotype has more than one count but fewer than ten. The rearrangement uses TRBV7-9 and TRBJ2-1, with 7 bases aligning to TRBD1. Germline loops: CDR1 SEHNR, CDR2 FQNEAQ (reference sequence). This CDR3 contains 15 residues. The junction had 5 bases not matched to a gene; V was cut back by 1 base and J by 5 bases. The CDR3 sequence is CASSLVRTGDNEQFF. The DNA of the CDR3 is TGTGCCAGCAGCTTAGTTCGGACAGGTGACAATGAGCAGTTCTTC.

This clonotype was seen a handful of times. The chain couples TRBV20-1 to TRBJ1-5; 12 bases agree with TRBD1. This CDR3 has 16 amino acids. J gave up 7 bases and V 5 bases, and 12 bases lay outside the gene matches. The V gene's germline CDR1 is DFQATT and CDR2 SNEGSKA (reference sequence). CDR3 sequence reads: CSAVTPGTGGGQPQHF. DNA for the CDR3: TGCAGTGCTGTTACTCCCGGGACAGGGGGCGGACAGCCCCAGCATTTT.

This clonotype appeared many times. This CDR3 reads CASSPLAGRSYNEQFF. The CDR3 coding sequence is TGTGCCAGCAGCCCCCTAGCGGGGCGCTCCTACAATGAGCAGTTCTTC. The chain carries TRBV9 and TRBJ2-1; 9 nucleotides match TRBD2. V was pared by 4 bases and J by 0 bases, with 5 bases of the junction left unmatched. The V gene's germline CDR1 is SGDLS and CDR2 YYNGEE. The CDR3 contains 16 residues.

CDR3 loop: CASSPQRASGETQYF. DNA for the CDR3: TGTGCCAGCAGCCCACAGCGGGCTAGCGGAGAGACCCAGTACTTC. The chain couples TRBV11-2 to TRBJ2-5, with 7 positions matching TRBD2. Germline values: CDR1 SGHAT, CDR2 FQNNGV. Germline trimming cut 5 bases from V and 4 bases from J; bases unmatched to any gene: 10. The CDR3 sequence is 15 residues long.

The chain links TRBV3-1 to TRBJ2-7; D call uncertain. The length of the CDR3 is 13 residues. The V gene lost 1 base and the J gene lost 5 bases, with 9 bases spanning the gap. CDR1 is LGHDT and CDR2 is YNNKEL in the germline V gene (reference sequence). The CDR3 loop reads CASSQATTDEQYF. The CDR3 region has the DNA TGTGCCAGCAGCCAAGCAACTACGGACGAGCAGTACTTC.

The sample holds many counts of this clonotype. The rearrangement joins TRBV10-3 to TRBJ2-5, with a tentative D call TRBD2 (7 bases). CDR3 length: 15 residues. CDR1 and CDR2 from the germline V gene are ENHRY and SYGVKD. The ends were cut back, 8 bases at V and 4 bases at J, with 20 bases in the middle. This chain's CDR3 is CAIGGDTSVGETQYF. Written as DNA, the CDR3 is TGTGCCATCGGGGGGGACACCTCGGTAGGAGAGACCCAGTACTTC.

The chain links TRBV6-2 or TRBV6-3 to TRBJ1-2; TRBD1 matches 10 bases. Unmatched junction bases numbered 11, after V lost 4 bases and J lost 6 bases. Germline V lookup: CDR1 MNHEY, CDR2 SVGEGT. The CDR3 spans 16 residues. For the CDR3, the DNA is TGTGCCAGCAGTTTACTAGACAGGGGGCGAAAGGATGGCTACACCTTC. As protein: CASSLLDRGRKDGYTF.

In this sample, this clonotype turned up many times. This sequence joins TRBV3-1 and TRBJ2-1; D might be TRBD2 (6 bases). The germline V and J ends were trimmed by 4 bases and 7 bases, with 14 bases remaining between them. Germline V lookup: CDR1 LGHDT, CDR2 YNNKEL (reference sequence). The CDR3 is 14 residues long. CDR3 loop: CASSPNVRGNEQFF. For the CDR3, the DNA is TGTGCCAGCAGCCCCAATGTCCGGGGGAATGAGCAGTTCTTC.

This clonotype was counted only a few times. The chain uses TRBV9 and TRBJ2-2; no clear D. Germline V lookup: CDR1 SGDLS, CDR2 YYNGEE. The V end lost 0 bases, the J end lost 6 bases, and 12 bases lay between the germline ends. CDR3 length: 15 amino acids. The CDR3 here is CASSVAGRPPGELFF. In DNA form, the CDR3 reads TGTGCCAGCAGCGTAGCTGGACGCCCCCCCGGGGAGCTGTTTTTT.

This clonotype has a handful of counts. Being one base from a much bigger clone, this may be a read error. This chain uses TRBV7-3 with TRBJ1-1; D ambiguous. V lost 1 base and J 4 bases, leaving 4 bases between the germline ends. In germline, CDR1 is SGHTA, CDR2 FQGTGA. CDR3 length: 12 residues. The CDR3, as DNA: TGTGCCAGCAGCTTAATGAGCACTGAAGCTTTCTTT. Protein: CASSLMSTEAFF.

The chain has TRBV7-8 and TRBJ1-1; D not resolved. With 2 bases removed from V and 1 base from J, the gap between germline ends came to 14 bases. CDR3 length: 16 residues. Germline V gives CDR1 SGHVS, CDR2 FQNEAQ. This chain's CDR3 is CASSLSMFPANTEAFF. Written as DNA, the CDR3 is TGTGCCAGCAGCTTAAGTATGTTCCCAGCGAACACTGAAGCTTTCTTT.

V and J are TRBV13 and TRBJ2-5; 8 nucleotides match TRBD2. Germline values: CDR1 PRHDT, CDR2 FYEKMQ (reference sequence). The CDR3 loop spans 15 amino acids. V trimming: 5 bases; J trimming: 4 bases; junction bases outside the gene matches: 9. The CDR3 reads CASSRRLTSGETQYF. The DNA of the CDR3 is TGTGCCAGCAGCCGAAGACTTACTAGCGGAGAGACCCAGTACTTC. Combining the CDR3 with reference TRBV13 and TRBJ2-5 gives the whole variable domain AAGVIQSPRHLIKEKRETATLKCYPIPRHDTVYWYQQGPGQDPQFLISFYEKMQSDKGSIPDRFSAQQFSDYHSELNMSSLELGDSALYFCASSRRLTSGETQYFGPGTRLLVL.

This clonotype was recorded many times. The genes are TRBV11-2 and TRBJ2-2; D ambiguous. This CDR3 is built from 14 residues. V dropped 3 bases and J dropped 2 bases, with 7 bases sitting between them. Germline lookup yields CDR1 SGHAT and CDR2 FQNNGV. CDR3 sequence reads: CASSFRHNTGELFF. The CDR3 DNA reads as TGTGCCAGCAGCTTTCGGCATAACACCGGGGAGCTGTTTTTT. Full variable domain (missing parts from reference TRBV11-2 and TRBJ2-2): EAGVAQSPRYKIIEKRQSVAFWCNPISGHATLYWYQQILGQGPKLLIQFQNNGVVDDSQLPKDRFSAERLKGVDSTLKIQPAKLEDSAVYLCASSFRHNTGELFFGEGSRLTVL.

This clonotype was observed a few times. The chain recombines TRBV7-3 with TRBJ2-7; tentative D call: TRBD1 (5 bases). Germline CDR1 reads SGHTA; CDR2 reads FQGTGA. The CDR3 is 14 amino acids. Trimming removed 4 bases at V and 6 bases at J, with 16 bases between. In DNA, the CDR3 is TGTGCCAGCAGCTCCAGGGCCGGACCAGGCGAGCAGTACTTC. Amino acid sequence: CASSSRAGPGEQYF.

In this sample, this clonotype turned up a few times. The chain employs TRBV7-9 and TRBJ2-1; the D is unclear. CDR3 length: 13 residues. Trimming left V 5 bases short and J 5 bases short, with 10 bases between. Germline V gene lookup returns CDR1 SEHNR and CDR2 FQNEAQ (reference sequence). The CDR3 nucleotides are TGTGCCAGCAGCGTCGGCTCGCACAATGAGCAGTTCTTC. The encoded protein is CASSVGSHNEQFF.

This clonotype was seen only a few times. The chain uses TRBV5-1 and TRBJ2-7; D might be TRBD1 or TRBD2, each matching 5 bases. The CDR3 spans 14 residues. CDR1 and CDR2 from the germline V gene are SGHRS and YFSETQ. The V and J ends lost 4 bases and 0 bases respectively, with 11 bases between them. This chain's CDR3 is CASSNTGASYEQYF. Here the CDR3 DNA reads TGCGCCAGCAGCAACACCGGGGCCTCCTACGAGCAGTACTTC.

This clonotype was seen many times. This chain uses TRBV5-1 with TRBJ1-1, with D unclear. V dropped 1 base and J dropped 1 base, with 8 bases sitting between them. Germline V CDR1 and CDR2: SGHRS, YFSETQ. The CDR3 consists of 14 residues. In DNA, the CDR3 is TGCGCCAGCAGCTTGTTCGGGGAGAACACTGAAGCTTTCTTT. Protein sequence: CASSLFGENTEAFF. Complete variable domain (other parts from reference TRBV5-1 and TRBJ1-1): KAGVTQTPRYLIKTRGQQVTLSCSPISGHRSVSWYQQTPGQGLQFLFEYFSETQRNKGNFPGRFSGRQFSNSRSEMNVSTLELGDSALYLCASSLFGENTEAFFGQGTRLTVV.

This clonotype was seen more than once but under ten times. The chain is built from TRBV14 and TRBJ2-5; maybe TRBD2 (5 bases). CDR3 length: 14 amino acids. V shed 0 bases and J shed 5 bases, with 10 bases lying between them. Germline-derived CDR1 and CDR2 are SGHDN and FVKESK. DNA of the CDR3: TGTGCCAGCAGCCAAGAAATGGTAGCGGAGACCCAGTACTTC. Its translation: CASSQEMVAETQYF.